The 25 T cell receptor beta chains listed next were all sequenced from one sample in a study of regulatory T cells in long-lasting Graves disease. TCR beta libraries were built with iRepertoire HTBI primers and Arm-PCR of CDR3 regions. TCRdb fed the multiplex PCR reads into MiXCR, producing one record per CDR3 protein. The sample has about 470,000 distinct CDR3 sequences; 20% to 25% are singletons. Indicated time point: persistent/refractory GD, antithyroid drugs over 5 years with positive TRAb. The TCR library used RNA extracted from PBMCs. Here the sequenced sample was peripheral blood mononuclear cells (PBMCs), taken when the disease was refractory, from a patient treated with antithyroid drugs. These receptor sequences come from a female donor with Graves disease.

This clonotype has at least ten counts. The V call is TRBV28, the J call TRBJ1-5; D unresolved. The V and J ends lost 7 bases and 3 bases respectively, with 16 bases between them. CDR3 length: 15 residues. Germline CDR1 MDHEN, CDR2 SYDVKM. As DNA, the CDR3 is TGTGCCAGCATCGCGGTGGTAGGTTCCAATCAGCCCCAGCATTTT. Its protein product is CASIAVVGSNQPQHF.

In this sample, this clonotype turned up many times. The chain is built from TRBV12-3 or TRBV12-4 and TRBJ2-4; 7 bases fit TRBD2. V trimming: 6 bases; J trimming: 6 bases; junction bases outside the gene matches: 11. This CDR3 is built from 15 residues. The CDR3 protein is CASSPVLGGGNIQYF. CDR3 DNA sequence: TGTGCCAGCAGCCCGGTTCTGGGCGGGGGAAACATTCAGTACTTC.

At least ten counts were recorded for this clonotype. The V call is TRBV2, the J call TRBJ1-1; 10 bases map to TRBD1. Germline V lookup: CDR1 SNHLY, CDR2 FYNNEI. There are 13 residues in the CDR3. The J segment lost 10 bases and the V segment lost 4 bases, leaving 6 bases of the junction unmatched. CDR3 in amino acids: CASSVTGQGVAFF. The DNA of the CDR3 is TGTGCCAGCAGTGTTACTGGACAGGGGGTAGCTTTCTTT. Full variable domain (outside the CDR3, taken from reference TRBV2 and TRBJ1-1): EPEVTQTPSHQVTQMGQEVILRCVPISNHLYFYWYRQILGQKVEFLVSFYNNEISEKSEIFDDQFSVERPDGSNFTLKIRSTKLEDSAMYFCASSVTGQGVAFFGQGTRLTVV.

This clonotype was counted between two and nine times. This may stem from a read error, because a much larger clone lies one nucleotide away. DNA of the CDR3: TGTGCCAGCAGTGAAAACTGGGACTATGGCTACACCTTC. It translates to CASSENWDYGYTF. The rearrangement uses TRBV6-1 and TRBJ1-2, with D unclear. The CDR3 is 13 amino acids. Trimming cost V 2 bases and J 3 bases, with 7 bases left between them. In germline, CDR1 is MNHNS, CDR2 SASEGT.

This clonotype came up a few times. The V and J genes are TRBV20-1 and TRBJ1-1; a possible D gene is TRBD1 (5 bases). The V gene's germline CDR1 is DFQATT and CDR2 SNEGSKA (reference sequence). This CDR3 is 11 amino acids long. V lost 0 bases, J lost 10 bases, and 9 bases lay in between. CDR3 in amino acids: CSAREITGAFF. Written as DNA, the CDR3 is TGCAGTGCTAGAGAAATTACAGGAGCTTTCTTT.

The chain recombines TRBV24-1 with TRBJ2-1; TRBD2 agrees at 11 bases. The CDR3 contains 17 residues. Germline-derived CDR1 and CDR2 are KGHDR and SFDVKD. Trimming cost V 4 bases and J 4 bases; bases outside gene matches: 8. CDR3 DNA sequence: TGTGCCACCAGTGACCGCGGGACTAGCGGAAATTACAATGAGCAGTTCTTC. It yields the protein CATSDRGTSGNYNEQFF.

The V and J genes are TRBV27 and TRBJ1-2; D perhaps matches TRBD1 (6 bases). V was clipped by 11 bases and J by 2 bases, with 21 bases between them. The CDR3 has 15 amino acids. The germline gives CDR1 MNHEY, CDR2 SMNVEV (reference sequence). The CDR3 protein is CASTKGQRINYGYTF. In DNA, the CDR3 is TGTGCCTCCACCAAAGGACAGCGTATCAACTATGGCTACACCTTC.

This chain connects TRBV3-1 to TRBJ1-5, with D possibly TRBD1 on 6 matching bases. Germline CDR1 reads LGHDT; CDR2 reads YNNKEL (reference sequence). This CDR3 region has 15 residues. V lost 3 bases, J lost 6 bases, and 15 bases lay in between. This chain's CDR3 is CASSHIGQPPQPQHF. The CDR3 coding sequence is TGTGCCAGCAGCCATATAGGACAGCCGCCTCAGCCCCAGCATTTT.

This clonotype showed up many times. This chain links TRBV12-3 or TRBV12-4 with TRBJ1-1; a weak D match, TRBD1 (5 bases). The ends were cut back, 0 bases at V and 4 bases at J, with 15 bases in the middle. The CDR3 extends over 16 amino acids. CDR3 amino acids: CASSLASFRGITEAFF. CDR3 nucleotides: TGTGCCAGCAGTTTAGCGTCCTTCCGGGGGATCACTGAAGCTTTCTTT.

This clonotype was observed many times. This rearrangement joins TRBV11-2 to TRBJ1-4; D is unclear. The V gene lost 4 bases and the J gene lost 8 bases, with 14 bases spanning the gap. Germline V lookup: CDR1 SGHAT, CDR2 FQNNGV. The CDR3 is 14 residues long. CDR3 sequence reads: CASSSPPGFEKLFF. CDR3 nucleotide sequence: TGTGCCAGCAGCTCCCCTCCGGGCTTCGAAAAACTGTTTTTT. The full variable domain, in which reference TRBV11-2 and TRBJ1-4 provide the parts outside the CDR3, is EAGVAQSPRYKIIEKRQSVAFWCNPISGHATLYWYQQILGQGPKLLIQFQNNGVVDDSQLPKDRFSAERLKGVDSTLKIQPAKLEDSAVYLCASSSPPGFEKLFFGSGTQLSVL.

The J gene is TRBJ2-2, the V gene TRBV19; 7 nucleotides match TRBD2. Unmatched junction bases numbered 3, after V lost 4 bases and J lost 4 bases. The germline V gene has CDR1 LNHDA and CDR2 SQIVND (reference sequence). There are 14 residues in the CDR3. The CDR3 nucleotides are TGTGCCAGTAGTACTACGGGGGGCACCGGGGAGCTGTTTTTT. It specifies CASSTTGGTGELFF.

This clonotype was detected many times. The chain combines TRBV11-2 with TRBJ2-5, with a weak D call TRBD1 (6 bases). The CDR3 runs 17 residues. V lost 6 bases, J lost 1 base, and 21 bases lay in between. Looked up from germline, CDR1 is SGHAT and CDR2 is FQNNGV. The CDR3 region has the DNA TGTGCCAGCAGTTGGGTCTCGGACAGAGACTTCCAAGAGACCCAGTACTTC. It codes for CASSWVSDRDFQETQYF.

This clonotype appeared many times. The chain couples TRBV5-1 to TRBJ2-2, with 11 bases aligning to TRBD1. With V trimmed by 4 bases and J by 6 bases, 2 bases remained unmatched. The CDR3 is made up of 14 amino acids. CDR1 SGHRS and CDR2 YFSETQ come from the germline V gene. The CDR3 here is CASSLGQGAGELFF. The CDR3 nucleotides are TGCGCCAGCAGCCTGGGACAGGGGGCCGGGGAGCTGTTTTTT.

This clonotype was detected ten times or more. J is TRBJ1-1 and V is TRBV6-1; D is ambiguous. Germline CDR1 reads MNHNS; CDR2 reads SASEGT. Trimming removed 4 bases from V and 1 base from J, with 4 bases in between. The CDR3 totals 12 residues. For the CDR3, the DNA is TGTGCCAGCAGTGTCAGGAACACTGAAGCTTTCTTT. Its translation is CASSVRNTEAFF.

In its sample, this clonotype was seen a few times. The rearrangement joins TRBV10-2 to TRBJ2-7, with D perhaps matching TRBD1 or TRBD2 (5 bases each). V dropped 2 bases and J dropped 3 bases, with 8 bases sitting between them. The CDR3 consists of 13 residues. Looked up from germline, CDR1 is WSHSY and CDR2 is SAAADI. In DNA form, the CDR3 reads TGCGCCAGCAGTGAGGGGACCCTCTACGAGCAGTACTTC. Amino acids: CASSEGTLYEQYF.

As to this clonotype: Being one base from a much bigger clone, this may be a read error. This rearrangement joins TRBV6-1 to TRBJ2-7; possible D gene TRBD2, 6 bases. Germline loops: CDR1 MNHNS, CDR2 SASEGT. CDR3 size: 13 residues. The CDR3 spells CASTRSGSYKQYF. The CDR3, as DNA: TGTGCCAGCACTCGTAGCGGAAGCTACAAGCAGTACTTC.

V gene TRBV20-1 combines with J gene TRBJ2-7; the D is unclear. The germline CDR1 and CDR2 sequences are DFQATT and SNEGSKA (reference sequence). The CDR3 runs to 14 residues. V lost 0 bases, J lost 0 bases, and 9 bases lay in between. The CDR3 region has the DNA TGCAGTGCTAGAGATGGGTCAGACTCCTACGAGCAGTACTTC. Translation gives CSARDGSDSYEQYF.

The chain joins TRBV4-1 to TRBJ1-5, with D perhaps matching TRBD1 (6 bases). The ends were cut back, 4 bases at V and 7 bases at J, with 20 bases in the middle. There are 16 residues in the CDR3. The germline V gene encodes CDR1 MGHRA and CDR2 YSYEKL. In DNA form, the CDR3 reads TGCGCCAGCAGCCCCGTTCACAGGGTCCAAGGGCAGCCCCAGCATTTT. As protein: CASSPVHRVQGQPQHF.

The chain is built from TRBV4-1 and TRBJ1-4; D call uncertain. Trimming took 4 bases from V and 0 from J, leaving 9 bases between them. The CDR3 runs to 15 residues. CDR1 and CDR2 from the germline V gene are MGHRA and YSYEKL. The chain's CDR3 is CASSRTPATNEKLFF. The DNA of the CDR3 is TGCGCCAGCAGCCGAACCCCCGCAACTAATGAAAAACTGTTTTTT.

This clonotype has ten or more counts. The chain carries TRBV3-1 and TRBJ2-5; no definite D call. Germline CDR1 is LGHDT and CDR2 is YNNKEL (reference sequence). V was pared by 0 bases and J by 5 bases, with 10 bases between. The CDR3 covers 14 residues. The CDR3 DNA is TGTGCCAGCAGCCAAGACACTCGTCAGGAGACCCAGTACTTC. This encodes CASSQDTRQETQYF.

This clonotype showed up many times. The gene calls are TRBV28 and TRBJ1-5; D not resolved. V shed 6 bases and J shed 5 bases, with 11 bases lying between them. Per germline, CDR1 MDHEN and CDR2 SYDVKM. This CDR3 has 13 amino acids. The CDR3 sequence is CASRRQSYQPQHF. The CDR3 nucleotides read TGTGCCAGCAGACGTCAGAGTTATCAGCCCCAGCATTTT.

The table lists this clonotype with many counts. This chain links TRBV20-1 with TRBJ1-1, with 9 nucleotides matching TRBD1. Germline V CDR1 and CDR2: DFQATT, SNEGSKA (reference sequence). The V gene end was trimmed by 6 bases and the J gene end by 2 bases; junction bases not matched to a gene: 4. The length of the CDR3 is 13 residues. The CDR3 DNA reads TGCAGTGCGCAGGGACAGGGAAACACTGAAGCTTTCTTT. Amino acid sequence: CSAQGQGNTEAFF.

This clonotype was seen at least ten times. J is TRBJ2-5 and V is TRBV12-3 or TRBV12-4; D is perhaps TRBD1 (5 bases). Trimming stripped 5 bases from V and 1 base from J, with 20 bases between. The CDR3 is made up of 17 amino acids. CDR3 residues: CASSTTWGREGQETQYF. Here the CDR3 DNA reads TGTGCCAGCAGTACTACCTGGGGCAGGGAAGGCCAAGAGACCCAGTACTTC.

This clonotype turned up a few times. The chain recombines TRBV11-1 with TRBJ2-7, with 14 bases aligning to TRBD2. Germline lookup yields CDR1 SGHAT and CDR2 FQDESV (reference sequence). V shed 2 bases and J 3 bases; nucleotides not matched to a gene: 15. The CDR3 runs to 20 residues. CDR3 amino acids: CASSLSDPGLAGVKDYEQYF. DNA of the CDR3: TGTGCCAGCAGCTTATCTGACCCGGGACTAGCGGGAGTAAAAGACTACGAGCAGTACTTC.

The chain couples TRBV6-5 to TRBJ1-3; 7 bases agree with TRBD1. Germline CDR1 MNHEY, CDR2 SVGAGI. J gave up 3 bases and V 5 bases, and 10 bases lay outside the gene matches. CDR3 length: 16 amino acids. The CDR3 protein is CASSTREGGGGNTIYF. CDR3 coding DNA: TGTGCCAGCAGTACTCGGGAAGGGGGCGGTGGAAACACCATATATTTT.